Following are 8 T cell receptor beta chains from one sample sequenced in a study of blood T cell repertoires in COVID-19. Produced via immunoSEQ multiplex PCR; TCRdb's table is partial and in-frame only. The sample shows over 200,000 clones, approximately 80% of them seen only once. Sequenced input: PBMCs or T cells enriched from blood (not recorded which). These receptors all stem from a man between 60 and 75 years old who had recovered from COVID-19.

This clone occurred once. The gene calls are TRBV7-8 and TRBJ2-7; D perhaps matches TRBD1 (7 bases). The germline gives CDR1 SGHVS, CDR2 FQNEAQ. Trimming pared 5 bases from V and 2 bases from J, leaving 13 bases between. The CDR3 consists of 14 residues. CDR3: CASSPGGTAYEQYF. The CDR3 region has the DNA TGTGCCAGCAGCCCCGGAGGGACAGCCTACGAGCAGTACTTC.

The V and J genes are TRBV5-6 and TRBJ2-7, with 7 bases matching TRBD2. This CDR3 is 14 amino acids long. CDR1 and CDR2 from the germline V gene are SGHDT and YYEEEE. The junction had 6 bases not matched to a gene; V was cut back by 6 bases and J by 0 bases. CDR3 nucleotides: TGTGCCAGCATTCCCACGGGGGGCTCCTACGAGCAGTACTTC. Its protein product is CASIPTGGSYEQYF.

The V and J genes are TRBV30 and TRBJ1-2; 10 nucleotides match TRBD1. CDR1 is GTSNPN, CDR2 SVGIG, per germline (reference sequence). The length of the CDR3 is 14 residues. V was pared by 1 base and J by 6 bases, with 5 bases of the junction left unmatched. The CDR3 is CAWSADRGINGYTF. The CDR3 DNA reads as TGTGCCTGGAGTGCGGACAGGGGGATCAATGGCTACACCTTC.

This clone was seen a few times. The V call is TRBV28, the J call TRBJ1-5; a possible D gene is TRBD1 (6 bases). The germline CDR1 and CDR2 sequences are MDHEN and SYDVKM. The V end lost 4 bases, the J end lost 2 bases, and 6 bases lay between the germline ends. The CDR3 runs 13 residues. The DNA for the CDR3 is TGTGCCAGCAGTTCAGGGGGCAATCAGCCCCAGCATTTT. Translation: CASSSGGNQPQHF.

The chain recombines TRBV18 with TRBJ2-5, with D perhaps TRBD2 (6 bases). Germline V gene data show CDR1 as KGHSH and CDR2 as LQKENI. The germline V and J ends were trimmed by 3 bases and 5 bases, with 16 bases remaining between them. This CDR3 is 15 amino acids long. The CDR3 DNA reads TGTGCCAGCTCACCGATAGCTAGCGTGGCGGAGACCCAGTACTTC. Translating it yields CASSPIASVAETQYF.

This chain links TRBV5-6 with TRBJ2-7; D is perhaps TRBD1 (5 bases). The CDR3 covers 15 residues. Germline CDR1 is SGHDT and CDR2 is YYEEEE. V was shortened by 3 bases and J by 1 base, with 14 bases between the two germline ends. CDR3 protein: CASSWLGAGSYEQYF. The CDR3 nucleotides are TGTGCCAGCAGCTGGCTTGGGGCAGGATCCTACGAGCAGTACTTC.

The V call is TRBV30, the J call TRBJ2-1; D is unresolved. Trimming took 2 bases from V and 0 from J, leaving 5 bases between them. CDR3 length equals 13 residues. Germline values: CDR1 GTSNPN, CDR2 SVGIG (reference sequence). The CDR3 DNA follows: TGTGCCTGGAGTCCAGACTCCTACAATGAGCAGTTCTTC. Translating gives CAWSPDSYNEQFF.

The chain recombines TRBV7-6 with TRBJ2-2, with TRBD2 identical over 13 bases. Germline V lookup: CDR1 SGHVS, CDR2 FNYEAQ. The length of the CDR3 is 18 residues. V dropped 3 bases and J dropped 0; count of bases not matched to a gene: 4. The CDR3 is CASSFRTSGGPNTGELFF. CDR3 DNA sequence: TGTGCCAGCAGCTTCCGGACTAGCGGGGGCCCGAACACCGGGGAGCTGTTTTTT.